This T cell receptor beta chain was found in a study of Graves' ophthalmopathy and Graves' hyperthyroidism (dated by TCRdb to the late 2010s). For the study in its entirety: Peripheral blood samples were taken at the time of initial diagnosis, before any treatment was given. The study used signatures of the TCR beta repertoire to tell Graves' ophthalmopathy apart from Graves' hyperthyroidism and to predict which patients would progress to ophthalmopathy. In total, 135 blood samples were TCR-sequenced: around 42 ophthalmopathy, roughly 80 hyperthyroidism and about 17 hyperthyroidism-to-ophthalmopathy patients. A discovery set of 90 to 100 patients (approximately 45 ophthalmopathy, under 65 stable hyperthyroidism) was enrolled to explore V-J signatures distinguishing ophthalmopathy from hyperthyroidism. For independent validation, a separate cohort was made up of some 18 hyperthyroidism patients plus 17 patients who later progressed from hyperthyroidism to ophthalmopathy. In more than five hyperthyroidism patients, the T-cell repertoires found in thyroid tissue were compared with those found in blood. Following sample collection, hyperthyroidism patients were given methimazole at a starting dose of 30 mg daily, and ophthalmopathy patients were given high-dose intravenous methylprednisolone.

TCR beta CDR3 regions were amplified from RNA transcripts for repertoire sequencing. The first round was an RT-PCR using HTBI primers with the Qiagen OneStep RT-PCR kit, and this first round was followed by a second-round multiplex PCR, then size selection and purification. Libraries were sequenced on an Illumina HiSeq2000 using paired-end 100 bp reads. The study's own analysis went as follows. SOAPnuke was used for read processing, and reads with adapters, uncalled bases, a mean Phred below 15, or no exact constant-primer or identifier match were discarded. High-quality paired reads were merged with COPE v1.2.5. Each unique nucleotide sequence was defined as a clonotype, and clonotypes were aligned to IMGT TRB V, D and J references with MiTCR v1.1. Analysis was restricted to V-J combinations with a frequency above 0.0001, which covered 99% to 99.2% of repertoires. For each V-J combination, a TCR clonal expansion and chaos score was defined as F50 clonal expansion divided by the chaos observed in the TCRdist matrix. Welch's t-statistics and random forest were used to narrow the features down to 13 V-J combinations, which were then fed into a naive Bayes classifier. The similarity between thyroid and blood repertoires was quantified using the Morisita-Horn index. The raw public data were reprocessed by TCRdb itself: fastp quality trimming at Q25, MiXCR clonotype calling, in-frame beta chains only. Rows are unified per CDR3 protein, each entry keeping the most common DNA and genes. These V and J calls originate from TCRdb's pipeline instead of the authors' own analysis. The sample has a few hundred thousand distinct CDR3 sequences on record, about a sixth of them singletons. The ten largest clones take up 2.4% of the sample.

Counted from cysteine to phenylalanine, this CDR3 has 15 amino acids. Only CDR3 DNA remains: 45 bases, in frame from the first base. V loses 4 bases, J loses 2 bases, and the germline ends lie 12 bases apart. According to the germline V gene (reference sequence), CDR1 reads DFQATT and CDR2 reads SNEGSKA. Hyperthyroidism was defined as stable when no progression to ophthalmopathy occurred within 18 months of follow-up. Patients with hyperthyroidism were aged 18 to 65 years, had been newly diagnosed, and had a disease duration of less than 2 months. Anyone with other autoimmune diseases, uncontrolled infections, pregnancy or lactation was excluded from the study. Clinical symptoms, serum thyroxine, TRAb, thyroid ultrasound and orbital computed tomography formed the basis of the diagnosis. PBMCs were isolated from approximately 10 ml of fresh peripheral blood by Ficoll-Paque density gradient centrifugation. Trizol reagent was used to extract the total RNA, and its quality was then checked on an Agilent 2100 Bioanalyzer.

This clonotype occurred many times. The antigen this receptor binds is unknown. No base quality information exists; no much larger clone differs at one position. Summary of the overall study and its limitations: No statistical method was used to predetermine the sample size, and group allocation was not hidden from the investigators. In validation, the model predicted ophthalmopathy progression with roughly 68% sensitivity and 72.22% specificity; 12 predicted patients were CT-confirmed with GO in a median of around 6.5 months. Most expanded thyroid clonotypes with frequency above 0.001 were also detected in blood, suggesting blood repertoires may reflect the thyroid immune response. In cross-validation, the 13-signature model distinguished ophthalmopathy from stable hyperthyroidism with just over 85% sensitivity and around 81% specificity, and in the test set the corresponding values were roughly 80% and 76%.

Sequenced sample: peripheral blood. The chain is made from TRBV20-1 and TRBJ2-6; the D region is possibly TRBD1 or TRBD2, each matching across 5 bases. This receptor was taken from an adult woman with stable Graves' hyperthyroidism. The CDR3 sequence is CSATGRLPGANVLTF. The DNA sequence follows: TGCAGTGCTACGGGACGCCTCCCTGGGGCCAACGTCCTGACTTTC.